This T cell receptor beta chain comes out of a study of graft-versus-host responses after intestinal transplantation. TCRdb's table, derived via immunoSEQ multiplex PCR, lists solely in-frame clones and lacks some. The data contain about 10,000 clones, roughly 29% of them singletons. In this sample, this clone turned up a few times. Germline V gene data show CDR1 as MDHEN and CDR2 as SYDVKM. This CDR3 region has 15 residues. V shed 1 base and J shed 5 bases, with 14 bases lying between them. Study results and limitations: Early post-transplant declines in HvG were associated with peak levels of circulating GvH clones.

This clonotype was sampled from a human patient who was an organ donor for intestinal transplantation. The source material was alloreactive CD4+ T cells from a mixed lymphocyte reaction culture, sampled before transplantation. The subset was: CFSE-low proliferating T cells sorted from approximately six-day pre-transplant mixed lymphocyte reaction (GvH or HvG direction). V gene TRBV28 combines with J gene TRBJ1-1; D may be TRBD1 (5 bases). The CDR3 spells CASSLSIQGGTEAFF. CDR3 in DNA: TGTGCCAGCAGTTTATCTATCCAGGGAGGGACTGAAGCTTTCTTT.